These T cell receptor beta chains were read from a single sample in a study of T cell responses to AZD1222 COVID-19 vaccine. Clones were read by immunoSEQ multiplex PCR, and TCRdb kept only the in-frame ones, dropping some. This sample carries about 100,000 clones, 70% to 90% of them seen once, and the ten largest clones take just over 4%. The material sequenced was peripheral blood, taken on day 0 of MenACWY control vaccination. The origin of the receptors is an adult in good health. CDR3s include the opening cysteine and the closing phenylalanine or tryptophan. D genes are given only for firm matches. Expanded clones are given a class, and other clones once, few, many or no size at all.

cdr3_aa: CASSLGSGSSYNEQFF
cdr3_nt: TGCGCCAGCAGCTTGGGAAGCGGGAGTTCCTACAATGAGCAGTTCTTC
v_call: TRBV5-1
j_call: TRBJ2-1
clone_size: once
d_call: TRBD2

cdr3_aa: CASSPSGATETQYF
cdr3_nt: TGTGCCAGCAGCCCCTCGGGGGCGACTGAGACCCAGTACTTC
v_call: TRBV7-2
j_call: TRBJ2-5
clone_size: .
d_call: .

cdr3_aa: CASSQDARGIETQYF
cdr3_nt: TGTGCCAGCAGCCAAGACGCACGCGGGATAGAGACCCAGTACTTC
v_call: TRBV3-1/TRBV3-2
j_call: TRBJ2-5
clone_size: .
d_call: .

cdr3_aa: CASTDSLYGYTF
cdr3_nt: TGTGCCAGCACCGACAGTCTCTATGGCTACACCTTC
v_call: TRBV28
j_call: TRBJ1-2
clone_size: once
d_call: .

cdr3_aa: CASSYPLAGGTDTQYF
cdr3_nt: TGTGCCAGCAGCTACCCACTAGCGGGGGGGACAGATACGCAGTATTTT
v_call: TRBV7-2
j_call: TRBJ2-3
clone_size: .
d_call: TRBD2

cdr3_aa: CAISESDHRTDTQYF
cdr3_nt: TGTGCCATCAGTGAGTCGGACCACCGCACAGATACGCAGTATTTT
v_call: TRBV10-3
j_call: TRBJ2-3
clone_size: .
d_call: .

cdr3_aa: CASSLDLTGGSLNEQFF
cdr3_nt: TGTGCCAGCAGCTTGGACCTGACAGGGGGGTCCCTCAATGAGCAGTTCTTC
v_call: TRBV5-4
j_call: TRBJ2-1
clone_size: .
d_call: TRBD1

cdr3_aa: CASSPPGQTTSGGAHTGELFF
cdr3_nt: TGTGCCAGCAGCCCTCCGGGACAGACAACTAGCGGGGGGGCCCACACCGGGGAGCTGTTTTTT
v_call: TRBV4-2
j_call: TRBJ2-2
clone_size: .
d_call: TRBD2

cdr3_aa: CASRLDRDSRSYEQYF
cdr3_nt: TGTGCAAGTCGCCTAGACCGGGACAGCCGTTCCTACGAGCAGTACTTC
v_call: TRBV12-2
j_call: TRBJ2-7
clone_size: .
d_call: .

cdr3_aa: CASSPGTGRGNEQFF
cdr3_nt: TGCGCCAGCAGCCCAGGGACAGGGCGGGGCAATGAGCAGTTCTTC
v_call: TRBV5-1
j_call: TRBJ2-1
clone_size: .
d_call: TRBD1

cdr3_aa: CASSSGPPGETQYF
cdr3_nt: TGTGCCAGCAGCTCCGGGCCCCCCGGGGAGACCCAGTACTTC
v_call: TRBV28
j_call: TRBJ2-5
clone_size: .
d_call: .

cdr3_aa: CASSSPRQTTYDEQYF
cdr3_nt: TGTGCCAGTAGTTCTCCTAGACAGACTACCTACGACGAGCAGTACTTC
v_call: TRBV19
j_call: TRBJ2-7
clone_size: few
d_call: .

cdr3_aa: CASSLAGQDGNTIYF
cdr3_nt: TGCGCCAGCAGCTTGGCAGGGCAAGATGGAAACACCATATATTTT
v_call: TRBV5-1
j_call: TRBJ1-3
clone_size: .
d_call: .

cdr3_aa: CASNPGRNTEAFF
cdr3_nt: TGTGCCAGCAACCCGGGGAGGAACACTGAAGCTTTCTTT
v_call: TRBV18
j_call: TRBJ1-1
clone_size: .
d_call: .

cdr3_aa: CASRRTAGGTEAFF
cdr3_nt: TGTGCCAGTAGACGGACGGCCGGGGGCACTGAAGCTTTCTTT
v_call: TRBV19
j_call: TRBJ1-1
clone_size: .
d_call: .

cdr3_aa: CASSGSRGGTEAFF
cdr3_nt: TGTGCCAGCAGCGGGTCCCGGGGTGGGACTGAAGCTTTCTTT
v_call: TRBV11-3
j_call: TRBJ1-1
clone_size: .
d_call: .

cdr3_aa: CASSYRVASNQPQHF
cdr3_nt: TGTGCCAGCAGTTACAGGGTAGCCAGCAATCAGCCCCAGCATTTT
v_call: TRBV6-2/TRBV6-3
j_call: TRBJ1-5
clone_size: .
d_call: .

cdr3_aa: CASSLTPITYGYTF
cdr3_nt: TGTGCCAGCAGCTTGACCCCGATCACCTATGGCTACACCTTC
v_call: TRBV7-2
j_call: TRBJ1-2
clone_size: .
d_call: .

cdr3_aa: CASSTRQGWIYNSPLHF
cdr3_nt: TGTGCCAGCAGCACCCGACAGGGGTGGATCTATAATTCACCCCTCCACTTT
v_call: TRBV11-3
j_call: TRBJ1-6
clone_size: .
d_call: TRBD1

cdr3_aa: CASSERGVLAGVGYEQYF
cdr3_nt: TGTGCCAGCAGTGAGAGAGGGGTACTAGCGGGAGTGGGGTACGAGCAGTACTTC
v_call: TRBV2
j_call: TRBJ2-7
clone_size: .
d_call: TRBD2

cdr3_aa: CASSLVRGRAGGYTF
cdr3_nt: TGTGCCAGCAGCTTAGTTCGGGGTCGAGCGGGAGGCTACACCTTC
v_call: TRBV7-2
j_call: TRBJ1-2
clone_size: .
d_call: .

cdr3_aa: CASRRIIWDRATNTEAFF
cdr3_nt: TGTGCCAGTAGGCGGATCATCTGGGACAGGGCAACGAACACTGAAGCTTTCTTT
v_call: TRBV19
j_call: TRBJ1-1
clone_size: once
d_call: TRBD1